The clone carrying this TCR beta chain has a count of ten or more. This specimen comes from a study of T cells in Graves' hyperthyroidism and ophthalmopathy. RNA transcripts provided the source from which TCR beta CDR3 regions were amplified. HTBI primers drove first-round RT-PCR of the TCR CDR3. TCRdb used MiXCR to reprocess the multiplex PCR reads, holding one entry per CDR3 protein. Here the sample spans a few hundred thousand distinct CDR3 sequences, roughly 20% being singletons. This CDR3 is built from 14 residues. Germline loops: CDR1 DFQATT, CDR2 SNEGSKA (reference sequence). V lost 6 bases to trimming and J lost 4 bases, with 17 bases between them.

Sequencing input: blood. This receptor was identified in a young man with Graves' ophthalmopathy. J is TRBJ2-3 and V is TRBV20-1, with D perhaps TRBD2 (7 bases). The DNA for the CDR3 is TGCAGTGCCTTACCGGGGGGCTCCCCAGATACGCAGTATTTT. The encoded protein is CSALPGGSPDTQYF.